The 23 T cell receptor beta chains reported below all come from one sample, sequenced in a study of cytomegalovirus exposure and HLA in healthy donors. The PCR employed 60 Vbeta primers together with 13 Jbeta primers. Sequenced by immunoSEQ multiplex PCR; TCRdb stores in-frame clones only, minus some. This sample has about 180,000 clones, with around 81% found just once. The specimen sequenced was PBMCs. These receptors all stem from a man in his forties in good health and CMV-seronegative.

Points on this clone: The junction and the germline gene differ at one end; a read error may be behind it. This chain uses TRBV6-1 with TRBJ1-2; TRBD1 matches 7 bases. CDR1 and CDR2 (germline): MNHNS, SASEGT. The CDR3 runs to 13 residues. CDR3 amino acids: CASREDREGGYTF. In DNA, the CDR3 is TGTGCCAGCAGGGAAGACAGGGAAGGTGGCTACACCTTC.

V gene TRBV5-6 combines with J gene TRBJ2-7; maybe TRBD1 (6 bases). Germline V gene data show CDR1 as SGHDT and CDR2 as YYEEEE. V dropped 4 bases and J dropped 5 bases, with 16 bases sitting between them. The CDR3 contains 14 residues. The DNA for the CDR3 is TGTGCCAGCAGCCCCGTCGCAGGGGAAGACGAGCAGTACTTC. It yields the protein CASSPVAGEDEQYF.

The CDR3 protein is CASSYRQNMNTEAFF. DNA for the CDR3: TGTGCCAGCAGTTACAGACAAAATATGAACACTGAAGCTTTCTTT. The chain joins TRBV6-5 to TRBJ1-1; D uncertain. Trimming took off 2 bases at V and 0 bases at J, with 10 bases between the two ends. This CDR3 is built from 15 residues. The germline CDR1 and CDR2 sequences are MNHEY and SVGAGI.

This chain links TRBV10-3 with TRBJ1-4; D possibly corresponds to TRBD1 (5 bases). CDR1 ENHRY and CDR2 SYGVKD come from the germline V gene. This CDR3 has 17 residues. The V end was cut by 6 bases, the J end by 0 bases, with 17 bases between. CDR3 amino acids: CAISQFDSRATNEKLFF. The CDR3, as DNA: TGTGCCATCAGCCAATTCGATTCCAGGGCAACTAATGAAAAACTGTTTTTT.

This CDR3 reads CAWSVLEGNTIYF. CDR3 coding DNA: TGTGCCTGGAGTGTACTTGAAGGAAACACCATATATTTT. The V and J genes are TRBV30 and TRBJ1-3; D is undetermined. V gave up 0 bases and J gave up 4 bases, with 7 bases separating them. The germline V gene has CDR1 GTSNPN and CDR2 SVGIG (reference sequence). The length of the CDR3 is 13 residues.

The chain is built from TRBV6-6 and TRBJ2-3; no clear D. Trimming took 7 bases from V and 11 from J, leaving 19 bases between them. The V gene's germline CDR1 is MNHNY and CDR2 SVGAGI (reference sequence). The CDR3 has 13 amino acids. The CDR3 DNA follows: TGTGCCAGCAATAGCATATCTGATACGCTGCAGTATTTT. Translating it yields CASNSISDTLQYF.

The chain uses TRBV15 and TRBJ1-2; D perhaps matches TRBD1 (5 bases). This CDR3 region has 14 residues. In germline, CDR1 is LNHNV, CDR2 YYDKDF (reference sequence). Trimming pared 0 bases from V and 8 bases from J, leaving 13 bases between. CDR3 region: CATSRDAGVGGYTF. CDR3 bases: TGTGCCACCAGCAGAGATGCGGGGGTCGGCGGCTACACCTTC.

The CDR3 DNA follows: TGTGCCAGCTCCCCTTTTGAGCGGGGGTACTCCTACAATGAGCAGTTCTTC. The encoded protein is CASSPFERGYSYNEQFF. The V and J genes are TRBV18 and TRBJ2-1; the match to TRBD2 covers 8 bases. The CDR3 totals 17 residues. Looked up from germline, CDR1 is KGHSH and CDR2 is LQKENI. V gave up 6 bases and J gave up 0 bases; unmatched junction bases: 10.

The genes are TRBV5-1 and TRBJ2-5, with TRBD1 as a possible D gene (6 bases). V lost 2 bases and J lost 0, with 8 bases in between. The germline V gene has CDR1 SGHRS and CDR2 YFSETQ. The CDR3 spans 14 residues. This chain's CDR3 is CASSFHRDQETQYF. CDR3 nucleotide sequence: TGCGCCAGCAGCTTCCACAGGGACCAAGAGACCCAGTACTTC. The complete variable domain, with remaining parts taken from reference TRBV5-1 and TRBJ2-5, reads KAGVTQTPRYLIKTRGQQVTLSCSPISGHRSVSWYQQTPGQGLQFLFEYFSETQRNKGNFPGRFSGRQFSNSRSEMNVSTLELGDSALYLCASSFHRDQETQYFGPGTRLLVL.

The chain couples TRBV7-9 to TRBJ2-3, with 8 bases that match TRBD1. Germline V gene data show CDR1 as SEHNR and CDR2 as FQNEAQ (reference sequence). Trimming took 5 bases from V and 4 from J; bases not matched to a gene: 8. The CDR3 consists of 15 residues. The CDR3 DNA reads TGTGCCAGCAGCCGGCAACAGGGGGTTGCAGATACGCAGTATTTT. As protein: CASSRQQGVADTQYF.

The chain recombines TRBV2 with TRBJ1-6, with TRBD1 matching over 8 bases. The junction had 8 bases not matched to a gene; V was cut back by 10 bases and J by 9 bases. The length of the CDR3 is 13 residues. CDR1 is SNHLY, CDR2 FYNNEI, per germline. CDR3 region: CAISGTGTSPLHF. The CDR3 coding sequence is TGTGCCATCTCCGGGACAGGTACTTCACCCCTCCACTTT. Looking up the rest from reference TRBV2 and TRBJ1-6 gives the full variable domain: EPEVTQTPSHQVTQMGQEVILRCVPISNHLYFYWYRQILGQKVEFLVSFYNNEISEKSEIFDDQFSVERPDGSNFTLKIRSTKLEDSAMYFCAISGTGTSPLHFGNGTRLTVT.

The gene calls are TRBV7-8 and TRBJ1-5, with 10 bases lining up with TRBD1. This CDR3 has 14 residues. The J segment lost 5 bases and the V segment lost 5 bases, leaving 3 bases of the junction unmatched. Germline V gene lookup returns CDR1 SGHVS and CDR2 FQNEAQ. CDR3 DNA sequence: TGTGCCAGCAGCATGGGACAGGGGTATCAGCCCCAGCATTTT. It encodes CASSMGQGYQPQHF.

The J gene is TRBJ2-5, the V gene TRBV7-9; a possible D gene is TRBD2 (6 bases). Germline-derived CDR1 and CDR2 are SEHNR and FQNEAQ (reference sequence). V shed 4 bases and J shed 1 base, with 10 bases lying between them. The CDR3 totals 14 residues. CDR3 loop: CASSSLSGQETQYF. The CDR3 coding sequence is TGTGCCAGCAGCTCCCTTAGCGGCCAAGAGACCCAGTACTTC.

V and J are TRBV7-2 and TRBJ2-7; a possible D gene is TRBD1 (6 bases). Germline CDR1 SGHTA, CDR2 FQGNSA. The CDR3 runs to 15 residues. Trimming removed 5 bases from V and 6 bases from J, with 20 bases in between. CDR3 DNA sequence: TGTGCCAGCAGCCTCTCAGTGGGGACAATAAGCGAGCAGTACTTC. Its protein product is CASSLSVGTISEQYF.

The chain couples TRBV1 to TRBJ2-7; the table names TRBD2, a call not compared with the DNA. TRBV1 is labeled a pseudogene. This CDR3 region has 17 residues. The CDR3 DNA reads TGCACCAGCAGCCACCCCTCCATTAGTCGTCTATTGCGCGAGCAGTACTTC. As protein: CTSSHPSISRLLREQYF.

The chain joins TRBV19 to TRBJ1-1; D gene uncertain. The CDR3 totals 13 residues. Germline assignment: CDR1 LNHDA and CDR2 SQIVND (reference sequence). The germline V and J ends were trimmed by 3 bases and 2 bases, with 7 bases remaining between them. The CDR3 sequence is CASSILANTEAFF. The CDR3 nucleotides are TGTGCCAGTAGTATCCTAGCAAACACTGAAGCTTTCTTT.

The rearrangement joins TRBV9 to TRBJ2-1, with D unclear. V was cut by 0 bases and J by 6 bases, with 10 bases left in between. Germline CDR1 and CDR2: SGDLS and YYNGEE. The CDR3 loop spans 14 amino acids. For the CDR3, the DNA is TGTGCCAGCAGCGTAGATCTTCTGAGCAATGAGCAGTTCTTC. Translation: CASSVDLLSNEQFF.

This sequence joins TRBV27 and TRBJ2-1; D not certain. From germline, CDR1 is MNHEY and CDR2 SMNVEV (reference sequence). Trimming took 0 bases from V and 6 from J, leaving 12 bases between them. The CDR3 totals 15 residues. The CDR3: CASSLSFVASNEQFF. The CDR3 DNA sequence: TGTGCCAGCAGTTTATCCTTCGTCGCTAGCAATGAGCAGTTCTTC.

The genes are TRBV6-6 and TRBJ2-7; 9 bases are shared with TRBD1. CDR3 length: 15 amino acids. The junction had 7 bases not matched to a gene; V was cut back by 2 bases and J by 5 bases. Germline CDR1 is MNHNY and CDR2 is SVGAGI (reference sequence). The CDR3 loop is CASSYPGQGKDEQYF. CDR3 nucleotide sequence: TGTGCCAGCAGTTACCCGGGACAGGGTAAGGACGAGCAGTACTTC.

V is TRBV30 and J is TRBJ1-1; no clear D. This CDR3 contains 14 residues. The germline V gene encodes CDR1 GTSNPN and CDR2 SVGIG (reference sequence). With 0 bases removed from V and 5 bases from J, the gap between germline ends came to 13 bases. The CDR3 spells CAWSVRRRGTEAFF. DNA of the CDR3: TGTGCCTGGAGTGTAAGGCGGCGGGGAACTGAAGCTTTCTTT.

The V call is TRBV6-5, the J call TRBJ2-7; TRBD1 is a possible D gene (6 bases). Germline CDR1 and CDR2: MNHEY and SVGAGI. The CDR3 loop spans 13 amino acids. The ends were cut back, 2 bases at V and 6 bases at J, with 11 bases in the middle. The DNA for the CDR3 is TGTGCCAGCAGTTACCTGGGCAGGGGCGAGCAGTACTTC. Its protein product is CASSYLGRGEQYF.

This clone has a handful of counts. The chain uses TRBV5-1 and TRBJ2-7; D is perhaps TRBD2 (7 bases). This CDR3 has 14 residues. CDR1 and CDR2 (germline): SGHRS, YFSETQ. Trimming left V 0 bases short and J 4 bases short, with 11 bases between. This chain's CDR3 is CASSLGGGDYEQYF. The CDR3, as DNA: TGCGCCAGCAGCTTGGGGGGGGGCGATTACGAGCAGTACTTC. Using reference TRBV5-1 and TRBJ2-7 for the parts outside the CDR3, the full variable domain is KAGVTQTPRYLIKTRGQQVTLSCSPISGHRSVSWYQQTPGQGLQFLFEYFSETQRNKGNFPGRFSGRQFSNSRSEMNVSTLELGDSALYLCASSLGGGDYEQYFGPGTRLTVT.

This clone was counted only a few times. This sequence joins TRBV29-1 and TRBJ1-1, with 7 bases aligning to TRBD1. In germline, CDR1 is SQVTM, CDR2 ANQGSEA. The CDR3 is made up of 12 amino acids. V shed 6 bases, J shed 1 base, and the junction held 2 bases outside the gene matches. This CDR3 is CSVDRTNTEAFF. The CDR3 bases are TGCAGCGTGGACAGGACGAACACTGAAGCTTTCTTT.